The 2 T cell receptor beta chains in this list originate from one sample, sequenced in a study of T cell changes during pregnancy in multiple sclerosis. The assay was immunoSEQ multiplex PCR, and TCRdb's table has in-frame clones only and misses some. Seen here are about 64,000 clones, roughly 87% observed once, and the top ten hold more than 2%. This specimen was peripheral blood, taken in the second trimester of pregnancy. These receptors came from a female donor in good health, enrolled as a control in a pregnancy study.

This clone occurred a few times. V usage is TRBV9 and J usage is TRBJ1-1, with D uncertain. This CDR3 contains 14 residues. The germline V gene encodes CDR1 SGDLS and CDR2 YYNGEE. The V end lost 0 bases, the J end lost 4 bases, and 10 bases lay between the germline ends. The CDR3 spells CASSVVRAGTEAFF. The CDR3 bases are TGTGCCAGCAGCGTAGTACGGGCGGGCACTGAAGCTTTCTTT.

As regards this clone: One junction end disagrees with the germline gene, perhaps due to a read error. The chain recombines TRBV7-7 with TRBJ2-3; 11 bases agree with TRBD1. Germline V CDR1 and CDR2: SSHAT, FNYEAQ (reference sequence). The CDR3 totals 15 residues. The CDR3 DNA reads as TGTGCTAGCAGCACCGGGACAGGGGGGACAGATACGCAGTATTTT. Residues: CASSTGTGGTDTQYF. Full variable domain (remainder filled in from reference TRBV7-7 and TRBJ2-3): GAGVSQSPRYKVTKRGQDVTLRCDPISSHATLYWYQQALGQGPEFLTYFNYEAQPDKSGLPSDRFSAERPEGSISTLTIQRTEQRDSAMYRCASSTGTGGTDTQYFGPGTRLTVL.